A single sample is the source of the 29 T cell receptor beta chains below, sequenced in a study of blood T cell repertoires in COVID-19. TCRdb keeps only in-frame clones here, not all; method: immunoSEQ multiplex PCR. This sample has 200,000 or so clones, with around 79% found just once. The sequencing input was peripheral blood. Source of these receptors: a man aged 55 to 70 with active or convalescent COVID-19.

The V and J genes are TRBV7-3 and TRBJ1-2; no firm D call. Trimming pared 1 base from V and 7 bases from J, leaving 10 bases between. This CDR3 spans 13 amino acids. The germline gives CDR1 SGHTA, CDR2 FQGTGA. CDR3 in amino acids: CASSLRVGFGYTF. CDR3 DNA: TGTGCCAGCAGCTTAAGAGTGGGCTTTGGCTACACCTTC.

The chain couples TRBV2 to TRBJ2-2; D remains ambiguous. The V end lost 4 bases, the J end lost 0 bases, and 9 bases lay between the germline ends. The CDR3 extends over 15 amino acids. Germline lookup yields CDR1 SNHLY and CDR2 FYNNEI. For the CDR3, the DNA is TGTGCCAGCAGTGCTGAGGTCGCGAACACCGGGGAGCTGTTTTTT. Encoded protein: CASSAEVANTGELFF.

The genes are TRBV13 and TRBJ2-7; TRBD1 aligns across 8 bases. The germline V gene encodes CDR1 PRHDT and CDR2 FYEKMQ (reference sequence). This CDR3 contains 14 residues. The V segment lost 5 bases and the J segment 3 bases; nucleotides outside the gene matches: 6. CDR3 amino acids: CASSGDRRIYEQYF. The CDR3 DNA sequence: TGTGCCAGCAGCGGGGACAGGAGGATCTACGAGCAGTACTTC.

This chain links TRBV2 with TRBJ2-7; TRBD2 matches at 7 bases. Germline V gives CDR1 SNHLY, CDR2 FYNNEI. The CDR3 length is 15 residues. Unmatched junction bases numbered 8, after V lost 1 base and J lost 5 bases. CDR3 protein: CASSEEKREEDEQYF. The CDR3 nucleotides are TGTGCCAGCAGTGAAGAGAAACGGGAGGAGGACGAGCAGTACTTC.

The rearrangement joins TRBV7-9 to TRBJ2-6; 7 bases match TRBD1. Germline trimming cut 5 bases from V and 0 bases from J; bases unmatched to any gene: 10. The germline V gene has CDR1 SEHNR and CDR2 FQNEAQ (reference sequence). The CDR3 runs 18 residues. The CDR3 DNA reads TGTGCCAGCAGCCACCGGGACAGCTTTAGCTCTGGGGCCAACGTCCTGACTTTC. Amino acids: CASSHRDSFSSGANVLTF.

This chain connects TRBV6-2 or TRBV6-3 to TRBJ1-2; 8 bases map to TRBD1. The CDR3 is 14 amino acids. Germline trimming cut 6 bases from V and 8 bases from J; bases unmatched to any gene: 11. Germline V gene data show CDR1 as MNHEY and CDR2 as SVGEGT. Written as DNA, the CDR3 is TGTGCCAGCAGCCCACCGGGACAGGCGAAAGGCTACACCTTC. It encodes CASSPPGQAKGYTF.

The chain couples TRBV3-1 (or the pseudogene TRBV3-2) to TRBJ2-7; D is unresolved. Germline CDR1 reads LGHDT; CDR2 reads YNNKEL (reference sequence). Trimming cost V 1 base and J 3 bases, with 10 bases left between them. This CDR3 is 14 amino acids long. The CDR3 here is CASSQARFDYEQYF. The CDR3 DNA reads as TGTGCCAGCAGCCAAGCCCGGTTCGACTACGAGCAGTACTTC.

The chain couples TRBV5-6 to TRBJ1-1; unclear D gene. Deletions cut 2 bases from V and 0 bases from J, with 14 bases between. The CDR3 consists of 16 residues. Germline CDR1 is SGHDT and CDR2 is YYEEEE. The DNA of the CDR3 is TGTGCCAGCAGCTTCGGTACAGAAGGCTTGAACACTGAAGCTTTCTTT. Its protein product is CASSFGTEGLNTEAFF.

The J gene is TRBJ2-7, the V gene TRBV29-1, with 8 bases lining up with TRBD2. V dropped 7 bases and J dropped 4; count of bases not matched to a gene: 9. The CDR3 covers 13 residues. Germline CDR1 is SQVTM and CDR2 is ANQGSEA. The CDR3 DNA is TGCAGCGCCAGAGCGGGAGAACAGTACGAGCAGTACTTC. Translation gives CSARAGEQYEQYF.

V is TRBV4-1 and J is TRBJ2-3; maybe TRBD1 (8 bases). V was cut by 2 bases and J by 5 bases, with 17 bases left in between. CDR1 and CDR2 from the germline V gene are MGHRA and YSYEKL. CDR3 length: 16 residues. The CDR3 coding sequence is TGCGCCAGCAGCCAACTACTGGACAGGGAGGGAGATACGCAGTATTTT. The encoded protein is CASSQLLDREGDTQYF.

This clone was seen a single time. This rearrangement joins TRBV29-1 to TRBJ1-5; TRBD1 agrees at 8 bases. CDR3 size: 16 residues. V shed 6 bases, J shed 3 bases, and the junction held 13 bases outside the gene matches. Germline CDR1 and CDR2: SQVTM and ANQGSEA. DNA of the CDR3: TGCAGCGTCCTGTTTGGAGGACAGGGTTTCAATCAGCCCCAGCATTTT. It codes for CSVLFGGQGFNQPQHF.

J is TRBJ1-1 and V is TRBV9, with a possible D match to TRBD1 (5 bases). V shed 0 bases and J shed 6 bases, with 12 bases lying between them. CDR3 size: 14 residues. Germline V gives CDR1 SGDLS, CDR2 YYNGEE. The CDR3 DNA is TGTGCCAGCAGCGTAGGTGGGGGGAAGGCTGAAGCTTTCTTT. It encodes CASSVGGGKAEAFF. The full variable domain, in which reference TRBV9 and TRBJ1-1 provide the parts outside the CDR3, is DSGVTQTPKHLITATGQRVTLRCSPRSGDLSVYWYQQSLDQGLQFLIQYYNGEERAKGNILERFSAQQFPDLHSELNLSSLELGDSALYFCASSVGGGKAEAFFGQGTRLTVV.

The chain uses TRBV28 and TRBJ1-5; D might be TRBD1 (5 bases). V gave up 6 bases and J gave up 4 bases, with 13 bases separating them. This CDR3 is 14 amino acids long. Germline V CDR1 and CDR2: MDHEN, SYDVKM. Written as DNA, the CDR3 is TGTGCCAGCAGCACGTCGGGGGGGAATCAGCCCCAGCATTTT. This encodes CASSTSGGNQPQHF.

The CDR3 spells CASSQDLTGNQPQHF. In nucleotides, the CDR3 is TGCGCCAGCAGCCAAGATTTAACAGGCAATCAGCCCCAGCATTTT. The chain carries TRBV4-3 and TRBJ1-5, with unresolved D. Looked up from germline, CDR1 is LGHNA and CDR2 is YSLEER. The CDR3 has 15 residues. The ends were cut back, 0 bases at V and 2 bases at J, with 8 bases in the middle.

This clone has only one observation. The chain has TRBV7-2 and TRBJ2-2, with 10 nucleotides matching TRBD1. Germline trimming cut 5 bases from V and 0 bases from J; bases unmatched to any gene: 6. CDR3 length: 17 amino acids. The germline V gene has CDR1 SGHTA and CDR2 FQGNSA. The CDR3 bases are TGTGCCAGCAGCGACCTGACAGGGGGCACGAACACCGGGGAGCTGTTTTTT. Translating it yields CASSDLTGGTNTGELFF.

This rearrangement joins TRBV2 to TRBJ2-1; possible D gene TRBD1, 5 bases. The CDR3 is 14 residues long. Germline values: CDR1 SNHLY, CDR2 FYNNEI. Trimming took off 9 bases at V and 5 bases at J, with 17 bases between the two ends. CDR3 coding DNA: TGTGCCAGATTTGACAGAGATTATGACAATGAGCAGTTCTTC. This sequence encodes CARFDRDYDNEQFF. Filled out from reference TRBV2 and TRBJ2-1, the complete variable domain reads EPEVTQTPSHQVTQMGQEVILRCVPISNHLYFYWYRQILGQKVEFLVSFYNNEISEKSEIFDDQFSVERPDGSNFTLKIRSTKLEDSAMYFCARFDRDYDNEQFFGPGTRLTVL.

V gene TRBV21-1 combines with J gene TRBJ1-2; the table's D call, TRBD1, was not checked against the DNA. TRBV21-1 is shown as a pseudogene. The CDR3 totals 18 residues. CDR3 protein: CASSKGEPYRVNNYGYTF. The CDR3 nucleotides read TGTGCCAGCAGCAAAGGAGAGCCTTACAGGGTTAATAACTATGGCTACACCTTC.

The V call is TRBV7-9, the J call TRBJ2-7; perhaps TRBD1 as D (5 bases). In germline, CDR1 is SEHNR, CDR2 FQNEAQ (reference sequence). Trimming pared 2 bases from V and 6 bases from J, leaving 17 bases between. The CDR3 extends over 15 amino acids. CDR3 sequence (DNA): TGTGCCAGCAGCTTATGGTCGGGCAGGGCCTCCGAGCAGTACTTC. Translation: CASSLWSGRASEQYF. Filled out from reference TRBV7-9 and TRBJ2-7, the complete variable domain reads DTGVSQNPRHKITKRGQNVTFRCDPISEHNRLYWYRQTLGQGPEFLTYFQNEAQLEKSRLLSDRFSAERPKGSFSTLEIQRTEQGDSAMYLCASSLWSGRASEQYFGPGTRLTVT.

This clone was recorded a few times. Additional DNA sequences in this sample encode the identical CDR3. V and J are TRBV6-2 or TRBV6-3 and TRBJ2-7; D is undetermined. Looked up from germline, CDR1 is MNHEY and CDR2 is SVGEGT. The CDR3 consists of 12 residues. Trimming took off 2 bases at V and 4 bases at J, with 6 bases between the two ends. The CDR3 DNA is TGTGCCAGCAGTTACGGTCGGTACGAGCAGTACTTC. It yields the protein CASSYGRYEQYF.

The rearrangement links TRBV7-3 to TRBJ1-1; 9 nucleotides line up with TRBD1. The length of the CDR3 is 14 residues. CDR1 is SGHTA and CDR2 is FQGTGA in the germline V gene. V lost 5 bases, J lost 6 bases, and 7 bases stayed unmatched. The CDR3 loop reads CASSPPGQGSEAFF. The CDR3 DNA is TGTGCCAGCAGCCCGCCGGGACAGGGCTCTGAAGCTTTCTTT.

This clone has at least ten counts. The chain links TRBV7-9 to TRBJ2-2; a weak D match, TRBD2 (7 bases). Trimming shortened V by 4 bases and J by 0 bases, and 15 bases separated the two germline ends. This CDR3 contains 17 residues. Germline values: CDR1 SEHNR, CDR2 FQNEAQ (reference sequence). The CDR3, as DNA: TGTGCCAGCAGCTCCGGTATGGGGGGGCCGAACACCGGGGAGCTGTTTTTT. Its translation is CASSSGMGGPNTGELFF.

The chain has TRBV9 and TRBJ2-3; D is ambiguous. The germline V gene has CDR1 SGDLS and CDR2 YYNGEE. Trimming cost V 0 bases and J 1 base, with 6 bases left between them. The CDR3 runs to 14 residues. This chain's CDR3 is CASSVDSGTDTQYF. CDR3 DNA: TGTGCCAGCAGCGTAGACAGTGGCACAGATACGCAGTATTTT.

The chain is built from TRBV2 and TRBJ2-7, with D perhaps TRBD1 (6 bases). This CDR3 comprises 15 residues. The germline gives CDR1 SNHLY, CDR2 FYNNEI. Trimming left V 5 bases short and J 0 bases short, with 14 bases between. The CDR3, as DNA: TGTGCCAGCAGTTTCCGGGACAAGCTCTCCTACGAGCAGTACTTC. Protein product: CASSFRDKLSYEQYF.

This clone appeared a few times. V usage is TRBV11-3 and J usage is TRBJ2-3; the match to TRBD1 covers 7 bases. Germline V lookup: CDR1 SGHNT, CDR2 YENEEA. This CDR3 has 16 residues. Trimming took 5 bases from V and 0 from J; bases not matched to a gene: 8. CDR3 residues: CASSPFGQASTDTQYF. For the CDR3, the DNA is TGTGCCAGCAGCCCCTTCGGACAGGCTAGCACAGATACGCAGTATTTT.

CDR3 amino acids: CASSSLSYEQYF. For the CDR3, the DNA is TGCGCCAGCAGCTCACTCTCCTACGAGCAGTACTTC. The chain combines TRBV5-1 with TRBJ2-7; D is undetermined. Looked up from germline, CDR1 is SGHRS and CDR2 is YFSETQ. V lost 3 bases to trimming and J lost 0 bases, with 4 bases between them. The CDR3 is 12 residues long.

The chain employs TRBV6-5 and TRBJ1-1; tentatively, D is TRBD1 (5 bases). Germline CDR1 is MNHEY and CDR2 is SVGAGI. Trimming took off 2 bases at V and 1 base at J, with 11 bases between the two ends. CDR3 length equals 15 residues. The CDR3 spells CASSYGGTENTEAFF. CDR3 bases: TGTGCCAGCAGTTACGGGGGGACGGAGAACACTGAAGCTTTCTTT.

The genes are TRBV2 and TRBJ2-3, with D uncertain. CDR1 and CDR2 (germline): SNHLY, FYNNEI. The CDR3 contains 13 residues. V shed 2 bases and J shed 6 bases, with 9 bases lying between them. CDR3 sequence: CASSETSVDTQYF. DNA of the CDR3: TGTGCCAGCAGTGAAACTTCGGTGGATACGCAGTATTTT.

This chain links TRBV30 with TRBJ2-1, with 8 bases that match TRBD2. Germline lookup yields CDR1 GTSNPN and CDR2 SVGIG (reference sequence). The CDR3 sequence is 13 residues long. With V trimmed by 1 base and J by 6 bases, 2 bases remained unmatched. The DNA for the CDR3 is TGTGCCTGGAGTGGTCTAGCGGGCAATGAGCAGTTCTTC. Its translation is CAWSGLAGNEQFF. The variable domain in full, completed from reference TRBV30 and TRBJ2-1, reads SQTIHQWPATLVQPVGSPLSLECTVEGTSNPNLYWYRQAAGRGLQLLFYSVGIGQISSEVPQNLSASRPQDRQFILSSKKLLLSDSGFYLCAWSGLAGNEQFFGPGTRLTVL.

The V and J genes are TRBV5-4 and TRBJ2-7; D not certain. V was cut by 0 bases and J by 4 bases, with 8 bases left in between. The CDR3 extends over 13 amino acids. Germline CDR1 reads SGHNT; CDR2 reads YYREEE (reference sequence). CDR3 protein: CASSLDWSYEQYF. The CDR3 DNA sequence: TGTGCCAGCAGCTTGGATTGGAGTTACGAGCAGTACTTC.